This T cell receptor (beta chain) was recovered during a study of breast tumors, draining lymph nodes, adjacent tissues. The lymph nodes were axillary draining lymph nodes from breast cancer patients. TCRdb passed the multiplex PCR reads through MiXCR, listing each CDR3 protein once. Here the sample spans about 180,000 distinct CDR3 sequences, roughly a third being singletons. Germline V gives CDR1 KGHSH, CDR2 LQKENI. V was clipped by 3 bases and J by 8 bases; unmatched bases: 5. CDR3 length equals 15 residues. The V call is TRBV18, the J call TRBJ2-1, with 12 nucleotides matching TRBD2. This receptor was taken from a female donor with breast cancer. Some clones in this sample may be carry-over from other donors' samples. Source material: axillary lymph node tissue. This chain's CDR3 is CASSPLAGGRDEQFF. CDR3 sequence (DNA): TGTGCCAGCTCACCTCTAGCGGGGGGGCGGGATGAGCAGTTCTTC.